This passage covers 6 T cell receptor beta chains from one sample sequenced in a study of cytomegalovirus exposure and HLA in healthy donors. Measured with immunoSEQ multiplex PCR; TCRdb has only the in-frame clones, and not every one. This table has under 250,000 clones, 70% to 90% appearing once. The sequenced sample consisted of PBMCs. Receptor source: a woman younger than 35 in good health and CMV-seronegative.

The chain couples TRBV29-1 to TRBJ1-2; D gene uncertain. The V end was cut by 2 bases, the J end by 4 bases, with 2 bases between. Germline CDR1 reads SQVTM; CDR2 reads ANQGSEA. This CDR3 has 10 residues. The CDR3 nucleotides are TGCAGCGTTGAAACCTATGGCTACACCTTC. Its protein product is CSVETYGYTF.

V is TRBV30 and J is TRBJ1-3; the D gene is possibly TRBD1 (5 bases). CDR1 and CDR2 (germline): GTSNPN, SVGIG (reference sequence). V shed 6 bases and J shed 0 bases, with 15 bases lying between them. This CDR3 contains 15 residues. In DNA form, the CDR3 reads TGTGCCTGCCGTAATAGGGACTCCTCTGGAAACACCATATATTTT. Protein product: CACRNRDSSGNTIYF. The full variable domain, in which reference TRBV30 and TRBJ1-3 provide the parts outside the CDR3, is SQTIHQWPATLVQPVGSPLSLECTVEGTSNPNLYWYRQAAGRGLQLLFYSVGIGQISSEVPQNLSASRPQDRQFILSSKKLLLSDSGFYLCACRNRDSSGNTIYFGEGSWLTVV.

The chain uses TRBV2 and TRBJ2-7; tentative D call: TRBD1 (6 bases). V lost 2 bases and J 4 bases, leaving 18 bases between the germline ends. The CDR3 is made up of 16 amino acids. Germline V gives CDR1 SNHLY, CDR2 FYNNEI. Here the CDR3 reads CASSEILAAQGYEQYF. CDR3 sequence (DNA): TGTGCCAGCAGTGAAATTTTGGCTGCCCAGGGGTACGAGCAGTACTTC.

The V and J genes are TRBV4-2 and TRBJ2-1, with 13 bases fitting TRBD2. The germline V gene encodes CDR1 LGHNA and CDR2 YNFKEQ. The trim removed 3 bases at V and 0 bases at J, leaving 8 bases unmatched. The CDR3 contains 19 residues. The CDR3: CASSQGLAGSSGSYNEQFF. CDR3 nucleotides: TGTGCCAGCAGCCAGGGACTAGCGGGAAGTTCAGGCTCCTACAATGAGCAGTTCTTC.

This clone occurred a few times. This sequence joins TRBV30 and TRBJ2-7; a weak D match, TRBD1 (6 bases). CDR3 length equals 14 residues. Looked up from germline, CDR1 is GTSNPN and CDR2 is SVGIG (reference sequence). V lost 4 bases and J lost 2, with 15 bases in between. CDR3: CAWTPSGATYEQYF. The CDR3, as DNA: TGTGCCTGGACTCCATCAGGGGCTACCTACGAGCAGTACTTC.

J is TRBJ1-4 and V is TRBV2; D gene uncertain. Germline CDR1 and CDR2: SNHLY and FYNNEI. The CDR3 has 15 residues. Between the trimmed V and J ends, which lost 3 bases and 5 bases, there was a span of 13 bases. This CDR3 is CASSEGAGGNEKLFF. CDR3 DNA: TGTGCCAGCAGTGAGGGTGCTGGCGGGAATGAAAAACTGTTTTTT. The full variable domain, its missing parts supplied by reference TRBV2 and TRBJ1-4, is EPEVTQTPSHQVTQMGQEVILRCVPISNHLYFYWYRQILGQKVEFLVSFYNNEISEKSEIFDDQFSVERPDGSNFTLKIRSTKLEDSAMYFCASSEGAGGNEKLFFGSGTQLSVL.